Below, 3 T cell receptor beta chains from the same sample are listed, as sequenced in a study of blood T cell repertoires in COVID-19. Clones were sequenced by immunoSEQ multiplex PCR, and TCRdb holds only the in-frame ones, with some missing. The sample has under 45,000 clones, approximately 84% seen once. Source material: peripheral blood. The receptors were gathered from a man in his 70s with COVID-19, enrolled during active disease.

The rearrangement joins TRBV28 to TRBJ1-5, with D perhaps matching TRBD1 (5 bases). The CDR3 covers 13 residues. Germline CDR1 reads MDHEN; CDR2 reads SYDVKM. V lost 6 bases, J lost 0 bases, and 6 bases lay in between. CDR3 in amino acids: CASRQGSNQPQHF. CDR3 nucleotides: TGTGCCAGCAGGCAGGGTAGCAATCAGCCCCAGCATTTT.

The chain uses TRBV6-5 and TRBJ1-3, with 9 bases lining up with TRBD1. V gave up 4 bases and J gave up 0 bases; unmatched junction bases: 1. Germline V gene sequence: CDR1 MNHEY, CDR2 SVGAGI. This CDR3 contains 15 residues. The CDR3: CASSSDRGSGNTIYF. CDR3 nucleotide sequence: TGTGCCAGCAGTTCGGACAGGGGCTCTGGAAACACCATATATTTT.

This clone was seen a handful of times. CDR3 sequence reads: CASSQNNRAKYEQYF. The CDR3 DNA sequence: TGTGCCAGCAGCCAAAATAACAGGGCGAAATACGAGCAGTACTTC. The chain couples TRBV3-1 (or the pseudogene TRBV3-2) to TRBJ2-7; weak D call: TRBD1 (6 bases). This CDR3 is built from 15 residues. V shed 2 bases and J shed 4 bases, with 15 bases lying between them. Per germline, CDR1 LGHDT and CDR2 YNNKEL (reference sequence).